What follows are 32 T cell receptor beta chains derived from one specimen sequenced in a study of Ad26.COV2.S vaccination and SARS-CoV-2 variants. The treatment is: approximately 18 received Ad26.COV2.S at low or high dose, single or two shots; roughly five received placebo; per-sample allocation not given. Each sample was drawn 63 days after the first injection (of vaccine or placebo). Clones were read by immunoSEQ multiplex PCR, and TCRdb kept only the in-frame ones, dropping some. The data hold about 460,000 clones, with 70% to 90% observed a single time. The sequencing here drew on peripheral blood, taken in a trial of Ad26.COV2.S vaccine versus placebo. All receptors derive from a person aged 18 to 65 who received the Ad26.COV2.S COVID-19 vaccine or a placebo.

Worth noting for this clone: Other DNA sequences in this sample translate to the same CDR3. V and J are TRBV28 and TRBJ1-1; no clear D gene. Germline lookup yields CDR1 MDHEN and CDR2 SYDVKM. V was clipped by 3 bases and J by 0 bases, with 5 bases between them. The CDR3 covers 13 residues. The DNA of the CDR3 is TGTGCCAGCAGTTTGGGGTTGAACACTGAAGCTTTCTTT. Translating gives CASSLGLNTEAFF. Drawing the rest from reference TRBV28 and TRBJ1-1, the complete variable domain is DVKVTQSSRYLVKRTGEKVFLECVQDMDHENMFWYRQDPGLGLRLIYFSYDVKMKEKGDIPEGYSVSREKKERFSLILESASTNQTSMYLCASSLGLNTEAFFGQGTRLTVV.

The DNA for the CDR3 is TGTGCCAGCAGCTTGGTGGGGGGGGGCCAGCCCCAGCATTTT. This codes for CASSLVGGGQPQHF. The gene calls are TRBV5-5 and TRBJ1-5; the D gene is possibly TRBD1 (6 bases). V gave up 0 bases and J gave up 7 bases, with 11 bases separating them. Germline CDR1 SGHKS, CDR2 YYEKEE (reference sequence). This CDR3 contains 14 residues.

In its sample, this clone was seen a few times. In the same sample, other DNA sequences code for this CDR3. This rearrangement joins TRBV30 to TRBJ2-7, with a tentative D call TRBD2 (6 bases). The ends were cut back, 0 bases at V and 0 bases at J, with 9 bases in the middle. The CDR3 is 14 residues long. Germline V gene sequence: CDR1 GTSNPN, CDR2 SVGIG (reference sequence). The CDR3 region has the DNA TGTGCCTGGAGTGTAGGAGGGAGCTCCTACGAGCAGTACTTC. Translating it yields CAWSVGGSSYEQYF.

The chain uses TRBV4-3 and TRBJ1-1; 7 positions agree with TRBD1. Trimming cost V 0 bases and J 3 bases; bases outside gene matches: 4. CDR3 length equals 15 residues. Germline V CDR1 and CDR2: LGHNA, YSLEER. The CDR3 sequence is CASSQDLGGYTEAFF. CDR3 in DNA: TGCGCCAGCAGCCAAGATTTAGGGGGCTACACTGAAGCTTTCTTT.

V usage is TRBV18 and J usage is TRBJ2-7, with 8 bases that match TRBD1. Germline V gives CDR1 KGHSH, CDR2 LQKENI. This CDR3 is 15 amino acids long. The trim removed 3 bases at V and 2 bases at J, leaving 6 bases unmatched. Here the CDR3 DNA reads TGTGCCAGCTCACCGGGACAGGAGGAAGCCTACGAGCAGTACTTC. As protein: CASSPGQEEAYEQYF.

Comment on this clone: The junction departs from the called germline gene at one end, perhaps through a read error. The chain combines TRBV20-1 with TRBJ2-3; 13 nucleotides match TRBD2. From germline, CDR1 is DFQATT and CDR2 SNEGSKA (reference sequence). The CDR3 loop spans 17 amino acids. For the CDR3, the DNA is TGCAGCGCTAGTTTAACTAGCGGGGGGGCCATGGCAGATACGCAGTATTTT. Its protein product is CSASLTSGGAMADTQYF.

The chain combines TRBV13 with TRBJ1-1; 9 nucleotides align to TRBD1. V lost 0 bases, J lost 6 bases, and 8 bases stayed unmatched. CDR3 length: 16 residues. The germline CDR1 and CDR2 sequences are PRHDT and FYEKMQ (reference sequence). CDR3 sequence: CASSLGYPGTGPEAFF. The CDR3 nucleotides are TGTGCCAGCAGCTTAGGCTATCCCGGGACAGGGCCTGAAGCTTTCTTT.

The J gene is TRBJ2-5, the V gene TRBV18, with 7 bases matching TRBD1. The CDR3 length is 15 residues. The V gene end was trimmed by 3 bases and the J gene end by 3 bases; junction bases not matched to a gene: 7. The germline V gene has CDR1 KGHSH and CDR2 LQKENI. The CDR3 region has the DNA TGTGCCAGCTCACCCTCGAACAGGGGAAAAGAGACCCAGTACTTC. Amino acid sequence: CASSPSNRGKETQYF.

CDR3 nucleotide sequence: TGTGCCAGCAGCCGAGGGGGGCGCGAGAATGGCTACACCTTC. This encodes CASSRGGRENGYTF. The chain recombines TRBV5-4 with TRBJ1-2; perhaps TRBD1 as D (6 bases). This CDR3 is 14 amino acids long. Per germline, CDR1 SGHNT and CDR2 YYREEE (reference sequence). V lost 4 bases to trimming and J lost 6 bases, with 16 bases between them. The whole variable domain, filled in from reference TRBV5-4 and TRBJ1-2, reads ETGVTQSPTHLIKTRGQQVTLRCSSQSGHNTVSWYQQALGQGPQFIFQYYREEENGRGNFPPRFSGLQFPNYSSELNVNALELDDSALYLCASSRGGRENGYTFGSGTRLTVV.

This rearrangement joins TRBV13 to TRBJ1-1; TRBD1 is a possible D gene (5 bases). V dropped 0 bases and J dropped 4 bases, with 6 bases sitting between them. Germline values: CDR1 PRHDT, CDR2 FYEKMQ (reference sequence). The CDR3 runs to 13 residues. CDR3 protein: CASSLGGTTEAFF. The CDR3 DNA follows: TGTGCCAGCAGCTTAGGTGGGACCACTGAAGCTTTCTTT.

This clone was recorded once. The chain is built from TRBV27 and TRBJ1-2; D is undetermined. This CDR3 comprises 15 residues. The V end was cut by 1 base, the J end by 7 bases, with 16 bases between. From germline, CDR1 is MNHEY and CDR2 SMNVEV (reference sequence). This chain's CDR3 is CASSLFRGPAGGYTF. Written as DNA, the CDR3 is TGTGCCAGCAGTTTATTCAGAGGGCCTGCGGGTGGCTACACCTTC.

This chain joins TRBV19 and TRBJ2-3; 15 positions match TRBD2. Germline CDR1 is LNHDA and CDR2 is SQIVND (reference sequence). V shed 9 bases, J shed 3 bases, and the junction held 7 bases outside the gene matches. This CDR3 has 16 amino acids. The CDR3 loop reads CASTRTSGGETDTQYF. CDR3 DNA: TGTGCCAGCACTCGGACTAGCGGGGGGGAGACAGATACGCAGTATTTT.

Worth noting for this clone: The sample contains more than one DNA sequence encoding this CDR3. The V gene is TRBV20-1, the J gene TRBJ1-2; D call uncertain. V was shortened by 6 bases and J by 7 bases, with 9 bases between the two germline ends. CDR3 length equals 10 residues. Germline values: CDR1 DFQATT, CDR2 SNEGSKA (reference sequence). CDR3: CSAPTGGYTF. The DNA of the CDR3 is TGCAGTGCCCCGACGGGTGGCTACACCTTC.

The CDR3 DNA is TGCGCCAGCAGCTTGGCCCTCAACCACAATGAGCAGTTCTTC. Its protein product is CASSLALNHNEQFF. The chain carries TRBV5-1 and TRBJ2-1; D is ambiguous. V shed 0 bases and J shed 5 bases, with 9 bases lying between them. Germline values: CDR1 SGHRS, CDR2 YFSETQ. The CDR3 has 14 amino acids.

This clone was seen only once. The chain links TRBV19 to TRBJ1-6; D is unclear. Germline CDR1 is LNHDA and CDR2 is SQIVND (reference sequence). The length of the CDR3 is 12 residues. V lost 10 bases, J lost 9 bases, and 13 bases lay in between. The CDR3 nucleotides are TGTGCCACTCGTGAGCGGGGTTCACCCCTCCACTTT. Amino acids: CATRERGSPLHF.

The genes are TRBV2 and TRBJ2-2; D is possibly TRBD1 (6 bases). CDR3 length: 14 amino acids. Germline CDR1 and CDR2: SNHLY and FYNNEI. Trimming removed 7 bases at V and 4 bases at J, with 13 bases between. CDR3 coding DNA: TGTGCCAGCATTGGGGGACACCTCACCGGGGAGCTGTTTTTT. Encoded protein: CASIGGHLTGELFF.

The chain links TRBV27 to TRBJ2-5; D perhaps matches TRBD2 (5 bases). The germline CDR1 and CDR2 sequences are MNHEY and SMNVEV (reference sequence). With 2 bases removed from V and 6 bases from J, the gap between germline ends came to 7 bases. The CDR3 runs to 12 residues. The CDR3 reads CASSLPGKTQYF. Here the CDR3 DNA reads TGTGCCAGCAGTTTACCGGGGAAGACCCAGTACTTC.

The chain has TRBV24-1 and TRBJ2-1; 8 nucleotides match TRBD2. CDR3 length equals 17 residues. CDR1 is KGHDR and CDR2 is SFDVKD in the germline V gene. J lost 8 bases, V lost 0 bases, and 11 bases had no gene match. Here the CDR3 DNA reads TGTGCCACCAGTGATTTGCGTGGTAGAGCGGGAGTCTATGAGCAGTTCTTC. Protein sequence: CATSDLRGRAGVYEQFF.

This chain links TRBV24-1 with TRBJ2-3, with D perhaps being TRBD1 or TRBD2 (5 bases each). CDR3 length: 15 amino acids. Germline values: CDR1 KGHDR, CDR2 SFDVKD. The V gene lost 4 bases and the J gene lost 1 base, with 11 bases spanning the gap. In nucleotides, the CDR3 is TGTGCCACCAGTGACCCCAGGGACCGCACAGATACGCAGTATTTT. Protein: CATSDPRDRTDTQYF.

The chain's CDR3 is CASSRDSSIGTQYF. Written as DNA, the CDR3 is TGTGCCAGCAGTCGGGACAGCTCAATCGGTACGCAGTATTTT. V usage is TRBV6-6 and J usage is TRBJ2-3; 7 bases agree with TRBD1. CDR1 is MNHNY and CDR2 is SVGAGI in the germline V gene (reference sequence). The CDR3 runs to 14 residues. Trimming took 5 bases from V and 8 from J; bases not matched to a gene: 10.

As concerns this clone: The junction does not match germline at one end; this may be a read error. The chain employs TRBV2 and TRBJ2-7, with 7 bases matching TRBD1. Germline loops: CDR1 SNHLY, CDR2 FYNNEI. This CDR3 spans 12 amino acids. The CDR3 here is CASSLYTGEPGF. In nucleotides, the CDR3 is TGTGCCAGCAGTTTATATACAGGGGAGCCAGGCTTC.

The chain uses TRBV5-1 and TRBJ2-7, with 8 nucleotides matching TRBD1. There are 13 residues in the CDR3. Unmatched junction bases numbered 5, after V lost 4 bases and J lost 5 bases. Per the germline V gene, CDR1 is SGHRS and CDR2 is YFSETQ. In nucleotides, the CDR3 is TGCGCCAGCAGCGAGACAGGGGAGGACGAGCAGTACTTC. Protein: CASSETGEDEQYF.

The gene calls are TRBV27 and TRBJ1-1; a weak D match, TRBD1 (5 bases). Per germline, CDR1 MNHEY and CDR2 SMNVEV (reference sequence). The CDR3 spans 15 residues. Trimming pared 2 bases from V and 0 bases from J, leaving 10 bases between. The CDR3 DNA is TGTGCCAGCAGTTTAGGTGCAGGGATGAACACTGAAGCTTTCTTT. Translated, it gives CASSLGAGMNTEAFF.

The V call is TRBV7-2, the J call TRBJ2-7; 7 nucleotides match TRBD2. The CDR3 contains 15 residues. The ends lost 5 bases at V and 0 bases at J; junction bases unmatched: 7. CDR1 SGHTA and CDR2 FQGNSA come from the germline V gene. The CDR3 protein is CASSGGVQGSYEQYF. CDR3 in DNA: TGTGCCAGCAGCGGGGGGGTTCAGGGCTCCTACGAGCAGTACTTC.

The gene calls are TRBV7-2 and TRBJ2-5; 16 bases map to TRBD2. Germline V gene data show CDR1 as SGHTA and CDR2 as FQGNSA. V was clipped by 4 bases and J by 4 bases; unmatched bases: 9. The CDR3 loop spans 18 amino acids. The CDR3 nucleotides read TGTGCCAGCAGCTATACCGGGACTAGCGGGGGGGCTCGAGAGACCCAGTACTTC. Protein: CASSYTGTSGGARETQYF.

CDR3 loop: CASSPWTSGSLRAKNIQYF. The CDR3 bases are TGCGCCAGCAGCCCTTGGACTAGCGGGAGCCTTAGGGCCAAAAACATTCAGTACTTC. The chain links TRBV4-1 to TRBJ2-4, with 13 bases that match TRBD2. Germline assignment: CDR1 MGHRA and CDR2 YSYEKL. There are 19 residues in the CDR3. After removal of 4 bases from V and 1 base from J, the junction contained 10 bases not matched to a gene.

The chain employs TRBV9 and TRBJ2-2; D tentatively fits TRBD1 or TRBD2 (5 bases each). The germline V gene encodes CDR1 SGDLS and CDR2 YYNGEE. V was cut by 4 bases and J by 6 bases, with 19 bases left in between. The CDR3 is 16 residues long. Written as DNA, the CDR3 is TGTGCCAGCAGCCCCCGAGGGGCTAGCTCGTCCGGGGAGCTGTTTTTT. This translates into CASSPRGASSSGELFF. The entire variable domain, with the rest obtained from reference TRBV9 and TRBJ2-2, is as follows: DSGVTQTPKHLITATGQRVTLRCSPRSGDLSVYWYQQSLDQGLQFLIQYYNGEERAKGNILERFSAQQFPDLHSELNLSSLELGDSALYFCASSPRGASSSGELFFGEGSRLTVL.

The V call is TRBV30, the J call TRBJ1-5, with D possibly matching TRBD1 (6 bases). Germline lookup yields CDR1 GTSNPN and CDR2 SVGIG (reference sequence). Trimming shortened V by 2 bases and J by 7 bases, and 12 bases separated the two germline ends. CDR3 size: 13 residues. The CDR3 loop is CAWSYTGRQPQHF. CDR3 bases: TGTGCCTGGAGTTACACAGGGCGGCAGCCCCAGCATTTT.

This sequence joins TRBV7-2 and TRBJ2-3, with 7 positions matching TRBD2. Losses at the gene ends were 1 base for V and 4 bases for J; bases not matched to a gene: 5. Germline lookup yields CDR1 SGHTA and CDR2 FQGNSA. This CDR3 has 15 residues. CDR3: CASSLVRTSSDTQYF. CDR3 nucleotides: TGTGCCAGCAGCTTAGTGAGGACTAGTTCAGATACGCAGTATTTT.

This sequence joins TRBV5-6 and TRBJ2-5, with D maybe TRBD1 (6 bases). V was shortened by 0 bases and J by 2 bases, with 17 bases between the two germline ends. The CDR3 length is 17 residues. Germline V gives CDR1 SGHDT, CDR2 YYEEEE. The CDR3 DNA reads as TGTGCCAGCAGCTTGGGGAAGAGACAGGCGTATCAAGAGACCCAGTACTTC. Amino acids: CASSLGKRQAYQETQYF.

The chain carries TRBV5-4 and TRBJ1-1; unclear D gene. The CDR3 covers 12 residues. V lost 0 bases and J lost 7, with 7 bases in between. The germline V gene encodes CDR1 SGHNT and CDR2 YYREEE (reference sequence). CDR3 region: CASSLGAGEAFF. CDR3 nucleotides: TGTGCCAGCAGCTTGGGGGCCGGTGAAGCTTTCTTT.

J is TRBJ1-1 and V is TRBV4-3, with D unresolved. Germline values: CDR1 LGHNA, CDR2 YSLEER. This CDR3 is 16 amino acids long. V lost 0 bases and J lost 1, with 12 bases in between. In nucleotides, the CDR3 is TGCGCCAGCAGCCAAGACAGGATGAGGCCGAACACTGAAGCTTTCTTT. Encoded protein: CASSQDRMRPNTEAFF.